This TCR beta chain derives from a study of Graves' ophthalmopathy and Graves' hyperthyroidism. Whole-study findings and limits: Most expanded thyroid clonotypes above 0.001 frequency also appeared in blood. As the model predicted ophthalmopathy progression, it achieved a sensitivity of approximately 65% and a specificity of approximately 72%.

Amplified TCR beta CDR3 regions were obtained using RNA transcripts as template. The authors performed first-round RT-PCR with HTBI primers and then a second-round multiplex PCR. MiXCR, run by TCRdb on the multiplex PCR reads, gives a single entry per CDR3 protein. The top ten clones hold 9% to 15% of a sample with 350,000 or so distinct CDR3 sequences, around a sixth of them seen once. Symptoms, serum thyroxine and TRAb, thyroid ultrasound, and orbital computed tomography formed the diagnostic basis. PBMCs were obtained from about 9.5 ml of fresh peripheral blood. This clonotype was counted ten times or more. Its antigen is not identified. The specimen sequenced was peripheral blood. The sequence was obtained from an adult man with Graves' ophthalmopathy.

In DNA form, the CDR3 reads TGTGCCAGCAGCCTGGGACAGGCGGGACACACCGGGGAGCTGTTTTTT. It specifies CASSLGQAGHTGELFF. V gene TRBV7-8 combines with J gene TRBJ2-2; TRBD1 agrees at 8 bases. Germline V gene sequence: CDR1 SGHVS, CDR2 FQNEAQ. There are 16 residues in the CDR3. After removal of 5 bases from V and 3 bases from J, the junction contained 8 bases not matched to a gene. Complete variable domain (other parts from reference TRBV7-8 and TRBJ2-2): GAGVSQSPRYKVAKRGQDVALRCDPISGHVSLFWYQQALGQGPEFLTYFQNEAQLDKSGLPSDRFFAERPEGSVSTLKIQRTQQEDSAVYLCASSLGQAGHTGELFFGEGSRLTVL.